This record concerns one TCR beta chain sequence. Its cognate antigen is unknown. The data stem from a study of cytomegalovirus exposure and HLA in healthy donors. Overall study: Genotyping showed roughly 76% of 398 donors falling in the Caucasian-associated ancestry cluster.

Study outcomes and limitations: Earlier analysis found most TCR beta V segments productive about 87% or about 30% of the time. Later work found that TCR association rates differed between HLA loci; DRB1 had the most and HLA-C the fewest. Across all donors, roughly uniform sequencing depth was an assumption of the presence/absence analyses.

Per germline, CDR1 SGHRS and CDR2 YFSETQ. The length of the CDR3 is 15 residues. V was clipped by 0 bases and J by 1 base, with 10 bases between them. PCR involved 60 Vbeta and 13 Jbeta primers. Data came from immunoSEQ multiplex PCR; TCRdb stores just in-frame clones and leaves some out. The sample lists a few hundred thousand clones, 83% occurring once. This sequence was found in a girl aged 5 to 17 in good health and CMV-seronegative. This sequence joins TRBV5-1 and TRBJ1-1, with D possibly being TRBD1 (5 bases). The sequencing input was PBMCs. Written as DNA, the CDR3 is TGCGCCAGCAGCTTGGCCGGGGGGAAGAACACTGAAGCTTTCTTT. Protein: CASSLAGGKNTEAFF.